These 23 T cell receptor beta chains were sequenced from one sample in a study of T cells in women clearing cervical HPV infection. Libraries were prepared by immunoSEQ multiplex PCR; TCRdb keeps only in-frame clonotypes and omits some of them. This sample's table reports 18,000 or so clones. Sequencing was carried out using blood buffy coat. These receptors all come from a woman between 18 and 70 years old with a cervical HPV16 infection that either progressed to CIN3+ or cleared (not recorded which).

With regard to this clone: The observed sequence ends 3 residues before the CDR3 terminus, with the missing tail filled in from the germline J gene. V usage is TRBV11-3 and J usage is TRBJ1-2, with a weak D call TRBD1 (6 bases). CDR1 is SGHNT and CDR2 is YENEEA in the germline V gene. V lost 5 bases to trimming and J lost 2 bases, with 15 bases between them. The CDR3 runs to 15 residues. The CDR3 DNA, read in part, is TGTGCCAGCAGCCCATGGGGCGACAGGAACTATGGC. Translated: CASSPWGDRNYG. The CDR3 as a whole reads CASSPWGDRNYGYTF.

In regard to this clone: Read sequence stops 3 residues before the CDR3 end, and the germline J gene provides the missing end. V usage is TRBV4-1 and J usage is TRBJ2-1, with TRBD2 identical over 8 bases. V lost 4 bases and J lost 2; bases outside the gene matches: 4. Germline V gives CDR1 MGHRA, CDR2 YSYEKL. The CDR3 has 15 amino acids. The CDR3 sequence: CASSPPGGPYNEQFF. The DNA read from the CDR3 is TGCGCCAGCAGCCCACCGGGGGGGCCCTACAATGAG.

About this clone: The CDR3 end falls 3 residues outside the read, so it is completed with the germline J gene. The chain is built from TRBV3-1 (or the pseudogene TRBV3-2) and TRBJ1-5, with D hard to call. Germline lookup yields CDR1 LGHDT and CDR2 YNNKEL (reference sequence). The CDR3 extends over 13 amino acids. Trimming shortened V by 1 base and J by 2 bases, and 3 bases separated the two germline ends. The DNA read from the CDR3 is TGTGCCAGCAGCCAAGGCGGCAATCAGCCC. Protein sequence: CASSQGGNQP. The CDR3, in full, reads CASSQGGNQPQHF.

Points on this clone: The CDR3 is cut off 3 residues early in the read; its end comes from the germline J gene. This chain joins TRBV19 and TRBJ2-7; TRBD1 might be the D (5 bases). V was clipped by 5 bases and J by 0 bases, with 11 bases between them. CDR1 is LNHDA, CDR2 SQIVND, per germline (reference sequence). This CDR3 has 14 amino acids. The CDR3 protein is CASSFATASYEQYF. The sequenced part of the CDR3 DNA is TGTGCCAGTAGTTTTGCGACAGCCTCCTACGAG.

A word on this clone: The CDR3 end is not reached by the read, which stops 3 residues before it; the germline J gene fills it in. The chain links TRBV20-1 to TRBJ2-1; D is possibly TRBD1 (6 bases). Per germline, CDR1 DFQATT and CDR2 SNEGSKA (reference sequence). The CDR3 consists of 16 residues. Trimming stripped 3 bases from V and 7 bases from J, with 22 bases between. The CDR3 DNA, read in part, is TGCAGTGCTAGGAGGTCGGGCAGGGGCAACCTAAATGAG. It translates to CSARRSGRGNLNE. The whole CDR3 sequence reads CSARRSGRGNLNEQFF.

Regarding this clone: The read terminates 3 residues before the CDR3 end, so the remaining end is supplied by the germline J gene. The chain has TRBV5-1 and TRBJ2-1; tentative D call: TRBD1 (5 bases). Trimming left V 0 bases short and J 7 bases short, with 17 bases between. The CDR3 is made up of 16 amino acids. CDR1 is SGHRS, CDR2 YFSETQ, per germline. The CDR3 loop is CASSLGAGNNGNEQFF. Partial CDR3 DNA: TGCGCCAGCAGCTTGGGAGCAGGGAACAATGGGAATGAG.

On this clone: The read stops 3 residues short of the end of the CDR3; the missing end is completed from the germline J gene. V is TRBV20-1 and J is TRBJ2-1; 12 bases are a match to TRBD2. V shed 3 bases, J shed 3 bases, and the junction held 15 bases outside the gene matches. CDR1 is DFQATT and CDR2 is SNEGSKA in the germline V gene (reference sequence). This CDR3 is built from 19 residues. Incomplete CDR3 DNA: TGCAGTGCTAGTTTGGACGGTCTAGCGGGAGGGCTGAACTACAATGAG. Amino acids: CSASLDGLAGGLNYNE. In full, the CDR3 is CSASLDGLAGGLNYNEQFF.

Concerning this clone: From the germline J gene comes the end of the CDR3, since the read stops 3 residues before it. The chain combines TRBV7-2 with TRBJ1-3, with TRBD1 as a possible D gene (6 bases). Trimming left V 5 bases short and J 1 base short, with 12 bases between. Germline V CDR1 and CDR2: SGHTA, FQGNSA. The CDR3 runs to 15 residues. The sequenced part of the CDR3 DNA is TGTGCCAGCAGCATACAGGGTTCTTCTGGAAACACC. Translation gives CASSIQGSSGNT. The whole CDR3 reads CASSIQGSSGNTIYF.

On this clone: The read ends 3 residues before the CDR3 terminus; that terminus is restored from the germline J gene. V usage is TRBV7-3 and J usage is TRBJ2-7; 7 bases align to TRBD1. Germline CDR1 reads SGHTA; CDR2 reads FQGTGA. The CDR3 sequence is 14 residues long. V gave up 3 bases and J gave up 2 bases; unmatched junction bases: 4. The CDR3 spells CASSFQTGPYEQYF. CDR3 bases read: TGTGCCAGCAGCTTCCAGACAGGGCCCTACGAG.

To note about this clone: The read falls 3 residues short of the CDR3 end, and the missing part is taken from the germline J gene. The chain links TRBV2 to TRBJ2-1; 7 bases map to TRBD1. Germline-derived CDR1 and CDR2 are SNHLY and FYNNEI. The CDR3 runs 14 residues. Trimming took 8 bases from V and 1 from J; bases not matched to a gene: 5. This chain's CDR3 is CASPTGDSYNEQFF. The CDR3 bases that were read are TGTGCCAGCCCCACAGGGGATTCCTACAATGAG.

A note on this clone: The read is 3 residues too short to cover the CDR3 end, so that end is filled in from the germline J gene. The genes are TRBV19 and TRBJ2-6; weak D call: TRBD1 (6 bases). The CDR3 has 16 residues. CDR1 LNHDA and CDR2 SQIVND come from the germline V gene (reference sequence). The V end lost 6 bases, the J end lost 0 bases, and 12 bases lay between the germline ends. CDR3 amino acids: CASREQGSSGANVLTF. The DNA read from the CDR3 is TGTGCCAGTAGAGAACAGGGCTCCTCTGGGGCCAACGTC.

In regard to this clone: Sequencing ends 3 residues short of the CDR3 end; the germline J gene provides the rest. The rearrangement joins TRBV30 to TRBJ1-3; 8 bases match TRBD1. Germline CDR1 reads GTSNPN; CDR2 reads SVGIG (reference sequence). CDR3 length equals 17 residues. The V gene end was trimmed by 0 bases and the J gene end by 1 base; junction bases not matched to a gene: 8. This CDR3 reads CAWSVPGQEKSGNTIYF. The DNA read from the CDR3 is TGTGCCTGGAGTGTCCCGGGACAGGAGAAGTCTGGAAACACC. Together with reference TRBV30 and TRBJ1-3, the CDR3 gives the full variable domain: SQTIHQWPATLVQPVGSPLSLECTVEGTSNPNLYWYRQAAGRGLQLLFYSVGIGQISSEVPQNLSASRPQDRQFILSSKKLLLSDSGFYLCAWSVPGQEKSGNTIYFGEGSWLTVV.

This CDR3 reads CSVEVTGVNEQYF. The CDR3 bases that were read are TGCAGCGTTGAAGTGACAGGAGTAAACGAG. The chain has TRBV29-1 and TRBJ2-7; the D gene is possibly TRBD1 (6 bases). From the germline J gene comes the end of the CDR3, since the read stops 3 residues before it. The CDR3 runs to 13 residues. Germline assignment: CDR1 SQVTM and CDR2 ANQGSEA. Trimming took off 1 base at V and 5 bases at J, with 12 bases between the two ends.

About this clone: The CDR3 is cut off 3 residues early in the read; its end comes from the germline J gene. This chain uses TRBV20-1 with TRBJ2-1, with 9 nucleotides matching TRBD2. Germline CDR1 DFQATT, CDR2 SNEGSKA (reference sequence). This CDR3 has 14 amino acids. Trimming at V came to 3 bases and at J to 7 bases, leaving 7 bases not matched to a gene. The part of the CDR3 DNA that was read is TGCAGTGCTAGCTTGGGCGGGGGGGGGAATGAG. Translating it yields CSASLGGGGNE. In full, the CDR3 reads CSASLGGGGNEQFF.

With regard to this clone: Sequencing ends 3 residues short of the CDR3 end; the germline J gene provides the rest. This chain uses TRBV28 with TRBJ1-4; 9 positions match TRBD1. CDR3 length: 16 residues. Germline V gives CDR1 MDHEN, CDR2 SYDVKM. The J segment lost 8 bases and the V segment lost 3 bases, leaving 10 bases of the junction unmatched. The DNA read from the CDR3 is TGTGCCAGCAGTTTGACGAGACAGGGGGGGTACGAAAAA. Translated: CASSLTRQGGYEK. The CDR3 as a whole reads CASSLTRQGGYEKLFF.

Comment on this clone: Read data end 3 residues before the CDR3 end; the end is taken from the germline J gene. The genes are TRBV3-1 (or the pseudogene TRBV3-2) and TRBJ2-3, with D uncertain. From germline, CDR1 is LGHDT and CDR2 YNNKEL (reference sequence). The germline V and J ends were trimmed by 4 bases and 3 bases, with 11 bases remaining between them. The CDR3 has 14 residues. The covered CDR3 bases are TGTGCCAGCAGCCCTGAGGTTGTGACAGATACG. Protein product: CASSPEVVTDT. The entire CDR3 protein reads CASSPEVVTDTQYF.

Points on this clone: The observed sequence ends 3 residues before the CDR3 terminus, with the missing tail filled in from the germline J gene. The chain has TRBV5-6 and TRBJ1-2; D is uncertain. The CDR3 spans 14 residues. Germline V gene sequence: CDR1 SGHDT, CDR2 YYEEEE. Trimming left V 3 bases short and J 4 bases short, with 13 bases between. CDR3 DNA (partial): TGTGCCAGCAGCTCTCGGGTCTTCTTCTATGGC. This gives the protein CASSSRVFFYG. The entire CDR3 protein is CASSSRVFFYGYTF.

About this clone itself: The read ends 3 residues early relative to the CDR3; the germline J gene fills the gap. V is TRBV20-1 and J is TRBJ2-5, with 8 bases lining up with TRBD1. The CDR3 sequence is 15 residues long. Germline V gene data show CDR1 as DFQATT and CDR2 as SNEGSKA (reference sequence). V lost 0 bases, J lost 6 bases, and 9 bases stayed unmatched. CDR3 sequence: CSARDYQGAMKTQYF. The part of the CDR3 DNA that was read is TGCAGTGCTAGAGATTATCAGGGGGCTATGAAGACC.

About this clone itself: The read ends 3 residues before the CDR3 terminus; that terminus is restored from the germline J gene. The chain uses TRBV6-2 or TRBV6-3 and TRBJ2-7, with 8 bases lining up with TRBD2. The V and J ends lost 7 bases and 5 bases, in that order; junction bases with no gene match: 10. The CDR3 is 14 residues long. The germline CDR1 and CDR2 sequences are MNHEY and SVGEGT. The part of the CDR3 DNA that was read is TGTGCCAGCACCCTAGCGGGTTACTTCAACGAG. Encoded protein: CASTLAGYFNE. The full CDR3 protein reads CASTLAGYFNEQYF.

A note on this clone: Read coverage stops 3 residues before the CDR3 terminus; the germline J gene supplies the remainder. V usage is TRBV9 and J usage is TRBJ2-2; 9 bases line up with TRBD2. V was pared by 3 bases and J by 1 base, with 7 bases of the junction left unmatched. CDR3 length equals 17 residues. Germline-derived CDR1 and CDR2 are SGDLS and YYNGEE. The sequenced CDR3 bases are TGTGCCAGCAGCGGTAGGGCGGGAGGGCTGAACACCGGGGAG. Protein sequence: CASSGRAGGLNTGE. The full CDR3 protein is CASSGRAGGLNTGELFF.

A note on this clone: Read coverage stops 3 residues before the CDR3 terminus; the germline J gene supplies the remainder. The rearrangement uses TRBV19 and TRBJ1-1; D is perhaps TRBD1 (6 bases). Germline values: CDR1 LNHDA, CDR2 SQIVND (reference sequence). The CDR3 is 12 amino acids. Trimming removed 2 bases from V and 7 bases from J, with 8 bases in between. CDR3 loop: CASSIRGGEAFF. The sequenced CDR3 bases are TGTGCCAGTAGTATAAGGGGGGGTGAA.

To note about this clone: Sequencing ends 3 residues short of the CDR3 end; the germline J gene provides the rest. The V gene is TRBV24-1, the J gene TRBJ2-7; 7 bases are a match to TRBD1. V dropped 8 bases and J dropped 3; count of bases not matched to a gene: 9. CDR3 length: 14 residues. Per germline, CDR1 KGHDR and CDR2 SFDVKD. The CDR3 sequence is CATTSLHRGYEQYF. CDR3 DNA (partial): TGTGCCACCACCTCACTGCACAGGGGCTACGAG.

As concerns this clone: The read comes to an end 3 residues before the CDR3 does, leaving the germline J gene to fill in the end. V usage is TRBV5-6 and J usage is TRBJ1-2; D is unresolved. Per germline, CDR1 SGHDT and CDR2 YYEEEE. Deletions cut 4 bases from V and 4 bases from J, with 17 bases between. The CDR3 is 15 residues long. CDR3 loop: CASSKGGAGSYGYTF. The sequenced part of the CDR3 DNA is TGTGCCAGCAGCAAAGGTGGTGCGGGAAGCTATGGC.